These T cell receptor beta chains were read from a single sample in a study of response to subunit inactivated influenza vaccine. MiXCR, applied by TCRdb to the RT-PCR reads, yields one record per CDR3 protein. The sample lists hundreds of thousands of distinct CDR3 sequences, less than 20% occurring once. The source material was PBMCs from blood, sampled roughly 12 days after vaccination. These receptors were taken from a man over 45 who received an inactivated influenza vaccine. The CDR3 runs from the conserved cysteine through the conserved F or W. Fields, in order: J gene, D gene, clone size, V gene, CDR3 DNA, CDR3 protein. D genes are given only for firm matches. Rows give clone size only sometimes, using once, few, many, or a class for an expanded clone.

TRBJ1-2,TRBD1,.,TRBV20-1,TGCAGTGCTATACCATGGACAGGGCCAAGTGGCTACACCTTC,CSAIPWTGPSGYTF
TRBJ2-1,TRBD2,few,TRBV28,TGTGCCAGCAGTCCCTCTTTATTGGGGGGGAAGGGGTTCTACAATGAGCAGTTCTTC,CASSPSLLGGKGFYNEQFF
TRBJ2-1,TRBD2,few,TRBV12-3/TRBV12-4,TGTGCCAGCAGTTTCCCAAGGACGCTAGCGGGAGGCAATGAGCAGTTCTTC,CASSFPRTLAGGNEQFF
TRBJ2-3,.,.,TRBV7-6,TGTGCCAGCAGCTTAGGGGCGGCAGGGGCGGCAGATACGCAGTATTTT,CASSLGAAGAADTQYF
TRBJ1-1,TRBD1,.,TRBV9,TGTGCCAGCAGCGCGCAGGGGGCCCACACTGAAGCTTTCTTT,CASSAQGAHTEAFF
TRBJ1-1,TRBD1,.,TRBV12-3/TRBV12-4,TGTGCCAGCAGTTCCCGAGCAGGGGGCGTGAACACTGAAGCTTTCTTT,CASSSRAGGVNTEAFF
TRBJ1-2,TRBD1,few,TRBV29-1,TGCAGCGTGCCCGATAGGGGGACAGGGCGGAAAAATGGCTACACCTTC,CSVPDRGTGRKNGYTF
TRBJ2-1,TRBD2,few,TRBV20-1,TGCAGTGCTAGTAATAGCGGGCGCACTGGGGGGGATGAGCAGTTCTTC,CSASNSGRTGGDEQFF
TRBJ2-5,TRBD2,.,TRBV10-3,TGTGCCATCAGTGAAGGACTAGCCGGGAGCCCCGAAAAATGGACCCAGTACTTC,CAISEGLAGSPEKWTQYF
TRBJ2-4,TRBD1,.,TRBV29-1,TGCAGCGTCTCGTCCGGGACAGGGTATGACATTCAGTACTTC,CSVSSGTGYDIQYF
TRBJ1-4,TRBD1,.,TRBV7-9,TGTGCCAGCAGCCGTGACAGGGACGGAAAACTGTTTTTT,CASSRDRDGKLFF